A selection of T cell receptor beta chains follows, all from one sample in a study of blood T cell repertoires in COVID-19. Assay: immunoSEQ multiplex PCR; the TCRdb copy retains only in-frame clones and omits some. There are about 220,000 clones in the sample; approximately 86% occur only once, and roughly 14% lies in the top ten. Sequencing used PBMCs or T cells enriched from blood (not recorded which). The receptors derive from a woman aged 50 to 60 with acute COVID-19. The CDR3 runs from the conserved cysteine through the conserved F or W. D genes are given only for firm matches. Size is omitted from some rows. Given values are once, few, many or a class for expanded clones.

CDR3aa: CASSPGTSQETQYF
CDR3nt: TGCGCCAGCAGCCCCGGGACTAGTCAAGAGACCCAGTACTTC
abundance: .
j_gene: TRBJ2-5
d_gene: TRBD2
v_gene: TRBV5-1

CDR3aa: CASSLDRGNYGYTF
CDR3nt: TGTGCCAGCAGTTTGGACAGGGGTAACTATGGCTACACCTTC
abundance: once
j_gene: TRBJ1-2
d_gene: TRBD1
v_gene: TRBV6-5

CDR3aa: CASSPPRGYGEQFF
CDR3nt: TGTGCCAGCAGCCCCCCGAGAGGGTATGGTGAGCAGTTCTTC
abundance: .
j_gene: TRBJ2-1
d_gene: .
v_gene: TRBV3-1/TRBV3-2

CDR3aa: CASSAQGIEAFF
CDR3nt: TGTGCCAGCAGTGCACAGGGGATTGAAGCTTTCTTT
abundance: .
j_gene: TRBJ1-1
d_gene: TRBD1
v_gene: TRBV12-3/TRBV12-4

CDR3aa: CASSPAGLQETQYF
CDR3nt: TGTGCCAGCAGCCCAGCGGGCCTGCAAGAGACCCAGTACTTC
abundance: .
j_gene: TRBJ2-5
d_gene: .
v_gene: TRBV7-2

CDR3aa: CASSGTGREGPQHF
CDR3nt: TGTGCCAGCAGTGGGACAGGGCGAGAGGGACCCCAGCATTTT
abundance: few
j_gene: TRBJ1-5
d_gene: TRBD1
v_gene: TRBV2

CDR3aa: CASSLRQGNQPQHF
CDR3nt: TGCGCCAGCAGCCTAAGACAGGGGAATCAGCCCCAGCATTTT
abundance: .
j_gene: TRBJ1-5
d_gene: TRBD1
v_gene: TRBV4-1

CDR3aa: CASSLDSYNSPLHF
CDR3nt: TGCGCCAGCAGCTTGGACAGTTATAATTCACCCCTCCACTTT
abundance: .
j_gene: TRBJ1-6
d_gene: .
v_gene: TRBV5-1

CDR3aa: CASSLNRGGGGEQYF
CDR3nt: TGTGCCAGCAGCTTAAACCGGGGGGGCGGAGGCGAGCAGTACTTC
abundance: .
j_gene: TRBJ2-7
d_gene: TRBD2
v_gene: TRBV7-8

CDR3aa: CAIRSASGGSYEQYF
CDR3nt: TGTGCCATCAGGTCGGCTAGCGGGGGGTCCTACGAGCAGTACTTC
abundance: .
j_gene: TRBJ2-7
d_gene: TRBD2
v_gene: TRBV10-3

CDR3aa: CASSQGQGIYNEQFF
CDR3nt: TGTGCCAGCAGCCAAGGACAGGGTATCTACAATGAGCAGTTCTTC
abundance: .
j_gene: TRBJ2-1
d_gene: TRBD1
v_gene: TRBV4-2

CDR3aa: CASSQDGGLAGYFSYNEQFF
CDR3nt: TGCGCCAGCAGCCAAGATGGGGGGTTAGCGGGGTACTTCTCCTACAATGAGCAGTTCTTC
abundance: .
j_gene: TRBJ2-1
d_gene: TRBD2
v_gene: TRBV4-1

CDR3aa: CASSRQGNNSPLHF
CDR3nt: TGTGCCAGCAGCCGACAGGGGAATAATTCACCCCTCCACTTT
abundance: .
j_gene: TRBJ1-6
d_gene: TRBD1
v_gene: TRBV16

CDR3aa: CASSLAILGLPGLGNEKLFF
CDR3nt: TGCGCCAGCAGCTTGGCCATCCTCGGACTGCCTGGGTTGGGGAATGAAAAACTGTTTTTT
abundance: once
j_gene: TRBJ1-4
d_gene: .
v_gene: TRBV5-1

CDR3aa: CASSTRSGSANEQFF
CDR3nt: TGTGCCAGCAGCACTCGCAGCGGTTCTGCCAATGAGCAGTTCTTC
abundance: .
j_gene: TRBJ2-1
d_gene: .
v_gene: TRBV7-9

CDR3aa: CASSLRSAQETQYF
CDR3nt: TGCGCCAGCAGCTTGCGGTCAGCGCAAGAGACCCAGTACTTC
abundance: .
j_gene: TRBJ2-5
d_gene: .
v_gene: TRBV5-1

CDR3aa: CASSFTEGETQYF
CDR3nt: TGTGCCAGCAGCTTTACGGAGGGGGAGACCCAGTACTTC
abundance: .
j_gene: TRBJ2-5
d_gene: .
v_gene: TRBV7-3

CDR3aa: CASSLFSGLSSYEQYF
CDR3nt: TGTGCCAGCAGTTTATTCTCAGGGCTAAGCTCCTACGAGCAGTACTTC
abundance: .
j_gene: TRBJ2-7
d_gene: .
v_gene: TRBV28

CDR3aa: CASSQLDRGLFQPQHF
CDR3nt: TGCGCCAGCAGCCAACTCGACAGGGGGTTGTTTCAGCCCCAGCATTTT
abundance: .
j_gene: TRBJ1-5
d_gene: TRBD1
v_gene: TRBV4-1

CDR3aa: CATSARPGQGLETEAFF
CDR3nt: TGTGCCACCAGTGCCCGACCGGGACAGGGGTTGGAGACTGAAGCTTTCTTT
abundance: .
j_gene: TRBJ1-1
d_gene: TRBD1
v_gene: TRBV24-1

CDR3aa: CSAATGGGHEQYF
CDR3nt: TGCAGCGCCGCGACAGGGGGGGGTCACGAGCAGTACTTC
abundance: .
j_gene: TRBJ2-7
d_gene: TRBD1
v_gene: TRBV29-1

CDR3aa: CASSFTGGDAFF
CDR3nt: TGCGCCAGCAGCTTTACAGGGGGCGATGCTTTCTTT
abundance: .
j_gene: TRBJ1-1
d_gene: TRBD1
v_gene: TRBV5-1

CDR3aa: CSGTGGRNEQYF
CDR3nt: TGCAGTGGGACAGGGGGAAGGAACGAGCAGTACTTC
abundance: .
j_gene: TRBJ2-7
d_gene: TRBD1
v_gene: TRBV29-1

CDR3aa: CASSNGASGVTDTQYF
CDR3nt: TGCGCCAGCAGCAATGGGGCTAGCGGGGTAACAGATACGCAGTATTTT
abundance: .
j_gene: TRBJ2-3
d_gene: TRBD2
v_gene: TRBV5-1

CDR3aa: CASTIPGQGNEQYF
CDR3nt: TGTGCCAGCACGATCCCGGGACAGGGCAACGAGCAGTACTTC
abundance: .
j_gene: TRBJ2-7
d_gene: TRBD1
v_gene: TRBV28

CDR3aa: CASKSGGRGQVGGYTF
CDR3nt: TGTGCCAGCAAGAGTGGGGGGAGGGGACAGGTCGGTGGCTACACCTTC
abundance: .
j_gene: TRBJ1-2
d_gene: TRBD1
v_gene: TRBV28

CDR3aa: CASSLPLGGQDTQYF
CDR3nt: TGCGCCAGCAGCTTGCCCCTAGGGGGACAAGATACGCAGTATTTT
abundance: .
j_gene: TRBJ2-3
d_gene: .
v_gene: TRBV5-1